This TCR beta chain was profiled in a study of shared clonotypes between healthy human individuals. Study outcomes and limitations: When naive CD4 clonotypes were compared across a few donors, roughly 4.9% were shared. Represented diversity, genetic and exposure-history alike, was limited by few donors.

CD8 memory comprised CD45RO+ plus CCR7-negative CD45RA+ TemRA cells. The table came from immunoSEQ multiplex PCR; TCRdb's copy has only in-frame clones and leaves some out. Among approximately 88,000 clones, 60% to 75% were seen once, and the ten largest hold roughly 49%. This CDR3 is 14 amino acids long. Trimming took 8 bases from V and 0 from J, leaving 10 bases between them. Germline CDR1 reads SNHLY; CDR2 reads FYNNEI. About this clone: The antigen remains undetermined.

Sequenced input: memory CD8+ T cells sorted from blood. Indicated subset: CD45RO+ cells pooled with CCR7-negative TemRA cells. The chain has TRBV2 and TRBJ2-2, with D unresolved. The receptor's source is a man aged 25 to 45 in good health. CDR3 protein: CASLVAPNTGELFF. As DNA, the CDR3 is TGTGCCAGCCTGGTGGCACCGAACACCGGGGAGCTGTTTTTT.